These 12 T cell receptor beta chains share one sample of origin, sequenced in a study of blood T cell repertoires in COVID-19. Sequencing used immunoSEQ multiplex PCR; TCRdb keeps in-frame clones, though not all of them. The table lists roughly 99,000 clones, more than 65% of them singletons. The sequencing sample was made of peripheral blood. The receptors here all came from a woman of 80 years or more with active or convalescent COVID-19.

This clone was found once. The rearrangement uses TRBV5-1 and TRBJ2-2, with D tentatively TRBD1 (6 bases). Deletions cut 4 bases from V and 4 bases from J, with 14 bases between. Germline values: CDR1 SGHRS, CDR2 YFSETQ. The CDR3 loop spans 15 amino acids. The DNA of the CDR3 is TGCGCCAGCAGCGGCGACAGGACCCTCACCGGGGAGCTGTTTTTT. This encodes CASSGDRTLTGELFF.

CDR3 in DNA: TGTGCCAGTAGTATAAGCGGGCGCACAGATACGCAGTATTTT. Protein: CASSISGRTDTQYF. The chain couples TRBV19 to TRBJ2-3, with D possibly matching TRBD2 (6 bases). V was clipped by 2 bases and J by 1 base, with 7 bases between them. The germline CDR1 and CDR2 sequences are LNHDA and SQIVND (reference sequence). This CDR3 comprises 14 residues. Filled out from reference TRBV19 and TRBJ2-3, the complete variable domain reads DGGITQSPKYLFRKEGQNVTLSCEQNLNHDAMYWYRQDPGQGLRLIYYSQIVNDFQKGDIAEGYSVSREKKESFPLTVTSAQKNPTAFYLCASSISGRTDTQYFGPGTRLTVL.

This clone showed up just a few times. V usage is TRBV29-1 and J usage is TRBJ1-2, with D uncertain. Trimming removed 4 bases at V and 4 bases at J, with 7 bases between. CDR3 size: 11 residues. Germline values: CDR1 SQVTM, CDR2 ANQGSEA. CDR3 residues: CSVVSFYGYTF. CDR3 in DNA: TGCAGCGTTGTCTCCTTCTATGGCTACACCTTC.

J is TRBJ1-1 and V is TRBV6-2 or TRBV6-3, with D possibly matching TRBD1 (5 bases). The CDR3 runs to 14 residues. Trimming left V 4 bases short and J 2 bases short, with 11 bases between. Germline V lookup: CDR1 MNHEY, CDR2 SVGEGT. Written as DNA, the CDR3 is TGTGCCAGCAGTTGGGGCCACGGAAACACTGAAGCTTTCTTT. It codes for CASSWGHGNTEAFF.

The chain joins TRBV5-4 to TRBJ2-5; 9 nucleotides match TRBD2. Germline values: CDR1 SGHNT, CDR2 YYREEE (reference sequence). This CDR3 is 17 amino acids long. J was trimmed by 6 bases and V by 4 bases; bases with no gene match: 16. The CDR3 loop reads CASSPGGLAGGPQTQYF. CDR3 DNA: TGTGCCAGCAGCCCCGGGGGGTTGGCGGGAGGGCCGCAGACCCAGTACTTC.

The chain joins TRBV4-3 to TRBJ2-3; 8 bases map to TRBD2. Trimming at V came to 1 base and at J to 4 bases, leaving 7 bases not matched to a gene. The CDR3 has 16 residues. Germline lookup yields CDR1 LGHNA and CDR2 YSLEER. CDR3 coding DNA: TGCGCCAGCAGCCAAGTCTCAGCGGGAGAGGCAGATACGCAGTATTTT. Its translation: CASSQVSAGEADTQYF.

The J gene is TRBJ2-7, the V gene TRBV18, with 16 nucleotides matching TRBD2. This CDR3 has 20 residues. Germline CDR1 is KGHSH and CDR2 is LQKENI. The V and J ends lost 10 bases and 2 bases, in that order; junction bases with no gene match: 20. In DNA, the CDR3 is TGTGCCACCCTATCCGGGTCCGGGACTAGCGGGAGGGCCCACCCCTACGAGCAGTACTTC. It is translated as CATLSGSGTSGRAHPYEQYF.

This chain joins TRBV19 and TRBJ2-5; 14 positions agree with TRBD2. The germline V gene has CDR1 LNHDA and CDR2 SQIVND (reference sequence). The CDR3 covers 20 residues. The V gene end was trimmed by 5 bases and the J gene end by 5 bases; junction bases not matched to a gene: 19. CDR3 bases: TGTGCCAGTAGTGCTTCCGGGACTAGCGGGAGTCCTCGGTGGAGCGAGACCCAGTACTTC. Translated, it gives CASSASGTSGSPRWSETQYF.

The chain recombines TRBV11-2 with TRBJ1-2; 7 bases align to TRBD1. Germline lookup yields CDR1 SGHAT and CDR2 FQNNGV. This CDR3 is 14 amino acids long. Trimming cost V 5 bases and J 4 bases; bases outside gene matches: 7. Written as DNA, the CDR3 is TGTGCCAGCAGCCCTTGGGGACAGATCTATGGCTACACCTTC. Encoded protein: CASSPWGQIYGYTF.

Worth noting for this clone: The junction differs from germline at one of its ends, possibly a read error. The chain is built from TRBV5-1 and TRBJ2-2, with D maybe TRBD1 (5 bases). The germline CDR1 and CDR2 sequences are SGHRS and YFSETQ. This CDR3 region has 15 residues. CDR3 coding DNA: TGTGCCAGCAGCTTGGACGGCAGGGCCACCGGGGAGCTGTTTTTT. Its protein product is CASSLDGRATGELFF.

The sample holds one count of this clone. The V gene is TRBV4-1, the J gene TRBJ1-2, with D maybe TRBD1 (5 bases). The CDR3 length is 13 residues. Germline V gene data show CDR1 as MGHRA and CDR2 as YSYEKL. Trimming shortened V by 3 bases and J by 7 bases, and 12 bases separated the two germline ends. As DNA, the CDR3 is TGCGCCAGCAGCCAGCCAGGGTCAGCTGGCTACACCTTC. It encodes CASSQPGSAGYTF.

This rearrangement joins TRBV28 to TRBJ2-3, with 9 bases matching TRBD2. Germline V CDR1 and CDR2: MDHEN, SYDVKM. The CDR3 covers 16 residues. V lost 4 bases and J lost 1; bases outside the gene matches: 6. The CDR3 protein is CASSSSSGIGTDTQYF. The CDR3 nucleotides are TGTGCCAGCAGTTCATCTAGCGGGATCGGCACAGATACGCAGTATTTT.